Below are 18 T cell receptor beta chains sequenced from a single sample in a study of blood T cells in healthy people across ages. Then a second PCR, running roughly 7 to 12 cycles, was carried out with a sample-barcoded 5' primer and a J-beta primer mix. TCRdb passed the 5' RACE reads through MiXCR, listing each CDR3 protein once. The data contain over a million distinct CDR3 sequences, under 45% of them singletons. The sequenced sample consisted of blood. These receptors all stem from a woman aged 55-69 years in good health.

This clonotype has only one observation. This chain connects TRBV28 to TRBJ2-1, with 10 bases fitting TRBD2. The V and J ends lost 8 bases and 4 bases, in that order; junction bases with no gene match: 8. CDR1 MDHEN and CDR2 SYDVKM come from the germline V gene. The CDR3 loop spans 15 amino acids. The CDR3 loop is CASGQREGSYNEQFF. In DNA, the CDR3 is TGTGCCAGCGGACAGCGGGAGGGCTCTTACAATGAGCAGTTCTTC.

The genes are TRBV3-1 and TRBJ2-3, with 12 positions matching TRBD2. The CDR3 loop spans 19 amino acids. The junction had 11 bases not matched to a gene; V was cut back by 0 bases and J by 4 bases. Germline values: CDR1 LGHDT, CDR2 YNNKEL (reference sequence). CDR3 nucleotide sequence: TGTGCCAGCAGCCAAGATATGACTAGCGGGGGCCTCCTGGCAGATACGCAGTATTTT. As protein: CASSQDMTSGGLLADTQYF.

The V gene is TRBV5-1, the J gene TRBJ2-3; D is uncertain. The germline V and J ends were trimmed by 5 bases and 2 bases, with 12 bases remaining between them. Germline V gene sequence: CDR1 SGHRS, CDR2 YFSETQ. This CDR3 is 14 amino acids long. The CDR3 reads CASRIGPNTDTQYF. Here the CDR3 DNA reads TGCGCCAGCAGGATAGGACCGAACACAGATACGCAGTATTTT.

The CDR3 loop is CSVSGRAINNEQFF. CDR3 DNA: TGCAGCGTGAGCGGGAGGGCCATCAACAATGAGCAGTTCTTC. The rearrangement uses TRBV29-1 and TRBJ2-1, with 10 bases matching TRBD2. Trimming removed 6 bases from V and 5 bases from J; junction bases left unmatched: 7. The CDR3 spans 14 residues. Germline V gene lookup returns CDR1 SQVTM and CDR2 ANQGSEA.

The rearrangement joins TRBV11-2 to TRBJ2-5; 7 bases match TRBD1. CDR3 length equals 14 residues. Germline V lookup: CDR1 SGHAT, CDR2 FQNNGV. V lost 5 bases to trimming and J lost 3 bases; unmatched junction nucleotides: 6. The CDR3 loop is CASSTGTAKETQYF. CDR3 nucleotide sequence: TGTGCCAGCAGCACCGGGACAGCCAAAGAGACCCAGTACTTC.

J is TRBJ2-4 and V is TRBV27; 10 bases fit TRBD1. V lost 5 bases, J lost 6 bases, and 1 base stayed unmatched. CDR1 is MNHEY, CDR2 SMNVEV, per germline (reference sequence). This CDR3 has 13 residues. The chain's CDR3 is CASSRQGANIQYF. CDR3 nucleotide sequence: TGTGCCAGCAGTAGACAGGGGGCAAACATTCAGTACTTC.

Concerning this clonotype: The junction does not match germline at one end; this may be a read error. The chain joins TRBV7-2 to TRBJ2-3; weak D call: TRBD1 (8 bases). Germline V gene lookup returns CDR1 SGHTA and CDR2 FQGNSA. This CDR3 region has 15 residues. The CDR3 here is CASRLDRGGADTQYF. The DNA of the CDR3 is TGTGCCAGCAGATTAGACAGGGGAGGGGCAGATACGCAGTATTTT. The full variable domain, its missing parts supplied by reference TRBV7-2 and TRBJ2-3, is GAGVSQSPSNKVTEKGKDVELRCDPISGHTALYWYRQSLGQGLEFLIYFQGNSAPDKSGLPSDRFSAERTGGSVSTLTIQRTQQEDSAVYLCASRLDRGGADTQYFGPGTRLTVL.

The sample holds one count of this clonotype. CDR3 protein: CAISGQGVYEQYF. Here the CDR3 DNA reads TGTGCCATCAGTGGACAGGGTGTCTACGAGCAGTACTTC. This chain joins TRBV10-3 and TRBJ2-7, with 7 positions matching TRBD1. The CDR3 spans 13 residues. With 4 bases clipped from V and 3 bases from J, the junction kept 3 bases outside the gene matches. Germline values: CDR1 ENHRY, CDR2 SYGVKD.

J is TRBJ2-1 and V is TRBV29-1; 7 bases fit TRBD1. The tail of the sequence fits TRBJ2-7 better, so the J call may be wrong. Germline assignment: CDR1 SQVTM and CDR2 ANQGSEA. The CDR3 is 16 amino acids. The CDR3 is CSVEIGTVSSYNEQYF. CDR3 in DNA: TGCAGCGTTGAAATCGGGACAGTTAGCTCCTACAATGAGCAGTACTTC.

The rearrangement links TRBV5-6 to TRBJ2-5; D is possibly TRBD1 (6 bases). Judging by the DNA end, TRBJ2-7 fits better; the J call may be wrong. Germline V gives CDR1 SGHDT, CDR2 YYEEEE. CDR3 length: 16 amino acids. Here the CDR3 reads CASSTGPGAELGEQYF. CDR3 nucleotide sequence: TGTGCCAGCAGCACGGGACCAGGGGCGGAACTAGGCGAGCAGTACTTC.

The rearrangement links TRBV27 to TRBJ1-4; 7 nucleotides match TRBD1. The V gene end was trimmed by 2 bases and the J gene end by 3 bases; junction bases not matched to a gene: 6. This CDR3 spans 16 amino acids. Germline V lookup: CDR1 MNHEY, CDR2 SMNVEV (reference sequence). CDR3 sequence: CASSLQGGESNEKLFF. CDR3 bases: TGTGCCAGCAGTTTACAGGGGGGCGAGTCTAATGAAAAACTGTTTTTT.

V gene TRBV7-9 combines with J gene TRBJ2-7; D may be TRBD1 (6 bases). Per germline, CDR1 SEHNR and CDR2 FQNEAQ (reference sequence). V was shortened by 5 bases and J by 3 bases, with 11 bases between the two germline ends. The length of the CDR3 is 13 residues. The chain's CDR3 is CASSPEQGYEQYF. The CDR3 nucleotides read TGTGCCAGCAGCCCGGAACAGGGCTACGAGCAGTACTTC.

V is TRBV9 and J is TRBJ2-1; D remains unclear. Germline values: CDR1 SGDLS, CDR2 YYNGEE. V lost 0 bases and J lost 8, with 6 bases in between. The CDR3 covers 12 residues. CDR3: CASSVARDEQFF. As DNA, the CDR3 is TGTGCCAGCAGCGTAGCTAGGGATGAGCAGTTCTTC.

Points on this clonotype: This sequence may be a read error, since a much larger clone differs from it by one base. This sequence joins TRBV20-1 and TRBJ2-4; 9 bases fit TRBD2. The closer fit of TRBJ2-7 to the DNA end suggests the J call may be wrong. Per the germline V gene, CDR1 is DFQATT and CDR2 is SNEGSKA (reference sequence). There are 15 residues in the CDR3. The CDR3 region has the DNA TGCAGTGCTCCACCTCCGGGACTAGCCTCCTACGAGCAGTACTTC. Translation gives CSAPPPGLASYEQYF.

This clonotype appeared a single time. The genes are TRBV5-5 and TRBJ2-3; TRBD2 agrees at 10 bases. This CDR3 has 14 residues. The V gene end was trimmed by 7 bases and the J gene end by 5 bases; junction bases not matched to a gene: 7. Per the germline V gene, CDR1 is SGHKS and CDR2 is YYEKEE (reference sequence). Written as DNA, the CDR3 is TGTGCCAGCTACTTAGCGGGAGGTCGAGATACGCAGTATTTT. Encoded protein: CASYLAGGRDTQYF. Looking up the rest from reference TRBV5-5 and TRBJ2-3 gives the full variable domain: DAGVTQSPTHLIKTRGQQVTLRCSPISGHKSVSWYQQVLGQGPQFIFQYYEKEERGRGNFPDRFSARQFPNYSSELNVNALLLGDSALYLCASYLAGGRDTQYFGPGTRLTVL.

This chain connects TRBV20-1 to TRBJ2-1; 9 bases agree with TRBD1. Germline V CDR1 and CDR2: DFQATT, SNEGSKA (reference sequence). V shed 3 bases and J 12 bases; nucleotides not matched to a gene: 21. This CDR3 spans 17 amino acids. CDR3 DNA sequence: TGCAGTGCTAGGGTAGTTCATCGGGGACAGGGACGAGTTCGGCAGTTCTTC. It codes for CSARVVHRGQGRVRQFF.

In this sample, this clonotype turned up a few times. A much larger clone sits a single nucleotide away, making a read error possible. The rearrangement links TRBV5-1 to TRBJ2-7; 9 bases fit TRBD2. CDR1 SGHRS and CDR2 YFSETQ come from the germline V gene. CDR3 length: 15 residues. Losses at the gene ends were 0 bases for V and 3 bases for J; bases not matched to a gene: 4. CDR3 nucleotide sequence: TGCGCCAGCAGCTTGGAGCGAGCGGGAGGCTACGAGCAGTACTTC. It encodes CASSLERAGGYEQYF.

This clonotype turned up a few times. The J gene is TRBJ2-7, the V gene TRBV27, with D tentatively TRBD2 (6 bases). V lost 4 bases and J lost 5, with 15 bases in between. Germline lookup yields CDR1 MNHEY and CDR2 SMNVEV (reference sequence). The length of the CDR3 is 14 residues. This CDR3 reads CASSSPGRSNEQYF. The CDR3 region has the DNA TGTGCCAGCAGTTCCCCCGGGAGAAGTAACGAGCAGTACTTC.